This T cell receptor (beta chain) was identified in a study of identical twins. Study results and limitations: Cord blood's abundant beta clonotypes had fewer insertions, unlike memory repertoires.

V lost 0 bases and J 8 bases, leaving 8 bases between the germline ends. Germline V lookup: CDR1 SGHTA, CDR2 FQGNSA. The CDR3 has 13 amino acids. Details on this clonotype: Antigen unknown.

TCRdb itself ran the 5' RACE reads through MiXCR, one entry per CDR3 protein. This table holds about 240,000 distinct CDR3 sequences, roughly a tenth found once. Healthy Caucasians alone served as donors. This chain links TRBV7-2 with TRBJ2-1, with no clear D. Sequenced sample: memory T cells sorted from blood. The receptor was isolated from a man between 50 and 59 years old in good health. The CDR3, as DNA: TGTGCCAGCAGCTTAGCGTTGACGTATGAGCAGTTCTTC. Translated: CASSLALTYEQFF.